This TCR beta chain was sequenced in a study of blood T cell repertoires in COVID-19. Study at large: Acute and convalescent COVID-19 specimens originated in the United States, Italy and Spain. PBMCs, B-cell-depleted T cells, or T cells were the source of the cDNA or gDNA that made up the material.

As originally analysed: Nucleated cell counts were estimated from reference gene primer amplification. Produced via immunoSEQ multiplex PCR; TCRdb's table is partial and in-frame only. For V, J and clone size, that table is used; D and trimming come from the DNA. The sample holds about 270,000 clones, roughly 86% seen once. V lost 3 bases and J lost 7, with 15 bases in between. The CDR3 is made up of 14 amino acids. Germline assignment: CDR1 MNHNS and CDR2 SASEGT. The TCR was taken from a woman in her sixties who had recovered from COVID-19. The sequenced sample consisted of PBMCs or T cells enriched from blood (not recorded which). The chain links TRBV6-1 to TRBJ1-2, with unresolved D. This chain's CDR3 is CASSDQLGGLGYTF. CDR3 nucleotide sequence: TGTGCCAGCAGTGACCAACTGGGAGGGCTTGGCTACACCTTC.